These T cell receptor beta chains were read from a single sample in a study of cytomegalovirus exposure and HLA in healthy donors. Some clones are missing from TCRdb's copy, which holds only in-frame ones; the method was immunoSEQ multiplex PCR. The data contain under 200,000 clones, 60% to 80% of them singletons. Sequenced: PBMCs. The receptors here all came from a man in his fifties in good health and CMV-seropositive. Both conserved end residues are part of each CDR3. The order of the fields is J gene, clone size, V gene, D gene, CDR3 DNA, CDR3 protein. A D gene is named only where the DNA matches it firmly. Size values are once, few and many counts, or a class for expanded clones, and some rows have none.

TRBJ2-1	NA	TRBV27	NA	TGTGCCAGCAGTTTGTTCGGGTCGGCTAGGTCCTACAATGAGCAGTTCTTC	CASSLFGSARSYNEQFF
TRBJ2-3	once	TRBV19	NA	TGTGCCAGTAGTTTAACGCCTAACACAGATACGCAGTATTTT	CASSLTPNTDTQYF
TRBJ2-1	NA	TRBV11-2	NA	TGTGCCAGCAGCTTAGGAACTAGCCGCTCCTACAATGAGCAGTTCTTC	CASSLGTSRSYNEQFF
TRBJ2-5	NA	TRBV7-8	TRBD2	TGTGCCAGCAGCTTTTATGCGGGGGGTTACCAAGAGACCCAGTACTTC	CASSFYAGGYQETQYF
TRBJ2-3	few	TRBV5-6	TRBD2	TGTGCCAGCAGCTTGGGACGACTAGCGTATGAAGATACGCAGTATTTT	CASSLGRLAYEDTQYF
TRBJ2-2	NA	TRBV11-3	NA	TGTGCCAGCAGCTTAGATGGCAGCACCGGGGAGCTGTTTTTT	CASSLDGSTGELFF
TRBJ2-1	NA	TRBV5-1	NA	TGCGCCAGCAGCGGGGACGGACAGTTCAATGAGCAGTTCTTC	CASSGDGQFNEQFF
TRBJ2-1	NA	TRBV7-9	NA	TGTGCCAGCAGCTTAGGGCAGGGGCATGAGCAGTTCTTC	CASSLGQGHEQFF
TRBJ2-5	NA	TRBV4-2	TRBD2	TGTGCCAGCAGCCCTTCACCACTAGCGGGGGCAGTCCAAGAGACCCAGTACTTC	CASSPSPLAGAVQETQYF
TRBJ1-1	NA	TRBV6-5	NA	TGTGCCAGCAGTGAACTCCCTGAAGCTTTCTTT	CASSELPEAFF
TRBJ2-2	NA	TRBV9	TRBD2	TGTGCCAGCAGCATGGGACTAGCGGGGGGGCTTACCGGGGAGCTGTTTTTT	CASSMGLAGGLTGELFF
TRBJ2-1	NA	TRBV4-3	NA	TGCGCCAGCAGCCAAGTGGACCGCAGGGGATCGTACAATGAGCAGTTCTTC	CASSQVDRRGSYNEQFF
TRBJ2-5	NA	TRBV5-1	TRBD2	TGCGCCAGCAGCACTATAGGGACTAGCCGCCAAGAGACCCAGTACTTC	CASSTIGTSRQETQYF
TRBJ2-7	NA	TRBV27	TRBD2	TGTGCCAGCAGCCCCGCGGGGGTGGGGTTCGCGAACGAGCAGTACTTC	CASSPAGVGFANEQYF
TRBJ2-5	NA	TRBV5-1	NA	TGCGCCAGCAGCCCGGGGGAGACCCAGTACTTC	CASSPGETQYF
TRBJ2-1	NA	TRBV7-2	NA	TGTGCCAGCAGCTTTAGGGGTTTAGGCTCCTACAATGAGCAGTTCTTC	CASSFRGLGSYNEQFF
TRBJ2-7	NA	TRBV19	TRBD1	TGTGCCAGTAGTATAGATCGAAGGGACAGTTCCCACGAGCAGTACTTC	CASSIDRRDSSHEQYF
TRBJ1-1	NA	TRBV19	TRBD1	TGTGCCAGTGGGGACAGGGGGGTCACTGAAGCTTTCTTT	CASGDRGVTEAFF
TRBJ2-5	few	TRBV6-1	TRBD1	TGTGCCAGCAGTGATGGGACAGGGTACGGGGAGACCCAGTACTTC	CASSDGTGYGETQYF
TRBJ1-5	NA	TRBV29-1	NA	TGCAGCGTTAGAGAGAATAGCAATCAGCCCCAGCATTTT	CSVRENSNQPQHF
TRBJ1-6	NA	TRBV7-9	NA	TGTGCCAGCAGCCCTACAGGGTGGGATTCACCCCTCCACTTT	CASSPTGWDSPLHF
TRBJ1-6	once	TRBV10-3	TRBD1	TGTGCCATCAGCCCCACAGGGGATGGTTCACCCCTCCACTTT	CAISPTGDGSPLHF
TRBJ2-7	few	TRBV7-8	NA	TGTGCCAGCAGCTTAGTACTCAAGGCTAGTTCGGTCCCCGAGCAGTACTTC	CASSLVLKASSVPEQYF
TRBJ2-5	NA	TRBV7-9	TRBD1	TGTGCCAGCAGCTCCCTCGACAGGGATCAAGAGACCCAGTACTTC	CASSSLDRDQETQYF
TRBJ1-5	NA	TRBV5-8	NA	TGTGCCAGCAGCTTGGTCCGGGGAGGTTCGGGAAATCAGCCCCAGCATTTT	CASSLVRGGSGNQPQHF
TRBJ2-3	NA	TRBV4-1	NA	TGCATGTCGGAGGGCACAGATACGCAGTATTTT	CMSEGTDTQYF
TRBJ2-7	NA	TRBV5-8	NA	TGTGCCAGCAGCAGCGACAGTACCTACGAGCAGTACTTC	CASSSDSTYEQYF
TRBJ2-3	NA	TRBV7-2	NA	TGTGCCAGCAGCCCCGGGACTCTCAAAGATACGCAGTATTTT	CASSPGTLKDTQYF
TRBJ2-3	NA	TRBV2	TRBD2	TGTGCCAGCACCACCGGGACTAGCGGGACAGATACGCAGTATTTT	CASTTGTSGTDTQYF
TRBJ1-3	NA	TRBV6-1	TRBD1	TGTGCCAGTCGGGACAGCTCTGGAAACACCATATATTTT	CASRDSSGNTIYF
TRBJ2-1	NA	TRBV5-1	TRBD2	TGCGCCAGCAGCTTTGGTGTAGCGGGGGGGCCTGGAAATGAGCAGTTCTTC	CASSFGVAGGPGNEQFF
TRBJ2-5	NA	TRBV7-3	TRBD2	TGTGCCAGCAGCCGAACTAGCGGGTACCAAGAGACCCAGTACTTC	CASSRTSGYQETQYF
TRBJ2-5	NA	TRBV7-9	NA	TGTGCCAGCAGCCTTCTAGCGATGGAGACCCAGTACTTC	CASSLLAMETQYF
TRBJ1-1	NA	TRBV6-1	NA	TGTGCCAGCAGTAAGACAGGATTGGGCACTGAAGCTTTCTTT	CASSKTGLGTEAFF
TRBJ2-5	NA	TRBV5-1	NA	TGCGCCAGCAGCTGGCAATCAGGGGAGACCCAGTACTTC	CASSWQSGETQYF
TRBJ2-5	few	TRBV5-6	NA	TGTGCCAGCAGGCCAACAGGGAAAGAGACCCAGTACTTC	CASRPTGKETQYF
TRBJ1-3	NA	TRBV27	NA	TGTGCCAGCAGTTTATCGGGCGGGTACTCTGGAAACACCATATATTTT	CASSLSGGYSGNTIYF
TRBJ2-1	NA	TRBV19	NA	TGTGCCAGTAGTATCCGGGACACTAACTCCTACAATGAGCAGTTCTTC	CASSIRDTNSYNEQFF
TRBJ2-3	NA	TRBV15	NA	TGTGCCACCAGTAGGGACCCAGGGGTAGATACGCAGTATTTT	CATSRDPGVDTQYF
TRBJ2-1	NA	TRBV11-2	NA	TGTGCCAGCAGCCCGGACAGAATCTCCTACAATGAGCAGTTCTTC	CASSPDRISYNEQFF
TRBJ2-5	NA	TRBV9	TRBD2	TGTGCCAGCAGCGCCCCAGCGGGGGGCCAAGAGACCCAGTACTTC	CASSAPAGGQETQYF
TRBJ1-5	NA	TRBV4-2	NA	TGTGCCAGCAGCCAAGCAAATAATCAGCCCCAGCATTTT	CASSQANNQPQHF
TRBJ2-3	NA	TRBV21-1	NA	TGTGCCAGCAGCAAAGGGGAGGACAGCACAGATACGCAGTATTTT	CASSKGEDSTDTQYF
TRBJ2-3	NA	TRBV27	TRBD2	TGTGCCAGCAGTTTCCAATGGCGGGAGGATACGCAGTATTTT	CASSFQWREDTQYF
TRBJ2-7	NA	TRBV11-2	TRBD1	TGTGCCAGCAGCTTAGTCCCGACAGGGAACTCCTACGAGCAGTACTTC	CASSLVPTGNSYEQYF
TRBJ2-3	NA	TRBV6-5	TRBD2	TGTGCCAGCAGTTCCCTTCGGGGGGGCCGGACAGATACGCAGTATTTT	CASSSLRGGRTDTQYF
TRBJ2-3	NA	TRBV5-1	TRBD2	TGCGCCAGCAGCTCCCTGGGACTAGCGGGGGGCACAGATACGCAGTATTTT	CASSSLGLAGGTDTQYF
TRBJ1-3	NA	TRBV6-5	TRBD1	TGTGCCAGCAGTCGCACCGGGACAGCTGGAAACACCATATATTTT	CASSRTGTAGNTIYF
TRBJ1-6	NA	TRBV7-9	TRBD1	TGTGCCAGCAGCTCAAGACAGGGGAATAATTCACCCCTCCACTTT	CASSSRQGNNSPLHF
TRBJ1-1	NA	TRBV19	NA	TGTGCCAGTAGTGTACATCCTCTTTTGAACACTGAAGCTTTCTTT	CASSVHPLLNTEAFF
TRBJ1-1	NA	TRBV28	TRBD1	TGTGCCAGCAGAGTTCGGACAGGGACCTATATGAACACTGAAGCTTTCTTT	CASRVRTGTYMNTEAFF
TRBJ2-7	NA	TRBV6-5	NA	TGTGCCAGCAGGGGTTCCAGGGGCCCCTACGAGCAGTACTTC	CASRGSRGPYEQYF
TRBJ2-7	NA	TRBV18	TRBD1	TGTGCCAGCTCACAGGACAGGGCGAAAATCGAGCAGTACTTC	CASSQDRAKIEQYF
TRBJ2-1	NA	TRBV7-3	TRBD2	TGTGCCAGCAGCCAAGGCAGCGGGGGGGTATCCTACAATGAGCAGTTCTTC	CASSQGSGGVSYNEQFF
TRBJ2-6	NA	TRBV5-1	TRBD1	TGCGCCAGCAGCCAGGGACAGGGGGAGACTGGGGCCAACGTCCTGACTTTC	CASSQGQGETGANVLTF
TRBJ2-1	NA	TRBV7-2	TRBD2	TGTGCCAGCAGCTTTACGGGACTAGTAAATGAGCAGTTCTTC	CASSFTGLVNEQFF
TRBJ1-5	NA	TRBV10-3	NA	TGTGCCATCAGTGAGGCGGATATTAGCAATCAGCCCCAGCATTTT	CAISEADISNQPQHF
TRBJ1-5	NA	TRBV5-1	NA	TGCGCCAGCAGCTTGGTAGGGGGTCAGCCCCAGCATTTT	CASSLVGGQPQHF
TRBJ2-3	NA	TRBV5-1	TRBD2	TGCGCCAGCAGCTTGTCTAGCGGGGGGGCAACAGATACGCAGTATTTT	CASSLSSGGATDTQYF
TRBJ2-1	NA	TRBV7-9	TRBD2	TGTGCCAGCAGCCCGCCCCCACTAGCGGGGGAAGAGTTCTTC	CASSPPPLAGEEFF